The 27 T cell receptor beta chains presented below share a single source sample, sequenced in a study of tumor and adjacent non-tumor tissue in lung cancer (dated by TCRdb to between 2017 and 2018). RNA was extracted from bulk unsorted tissue and checked for quality with a NanoDrop ND-1000 and an Agilent 2100. Distant non-tumor tissue taken more than 3 cm from the tumor edge was used as the normal lung sample. The method was multiplex PCR. Sequencing relied on an Illumina HiSeq 2500. Following protocols modified from ARM-PCR, the researchers constructed TCRbeta libraries through three rounds of nested PCR with primers (Table S4). TCRdb reran the public reads through fastp at Q25 and MiXCR, keeping productive beta chains. One record per CDR3 amino acid sequence lists the most common genes and DNA. This sample has some 70,000 distinct CDR3 sequences in its table, and approximately 68% of those were observed once. Of the sample, about 27% falls within the top ten clones.

Sequencing was performed on distant non-tumor lung tissue. These receptor sequences come from a woman aged 45-60 years with non-small cell lung cancer.

Regarding this clonotype: One junction end disagrees with the germline gene, perhaps due to a read error. J is TRBJ2-5 and V is TRBV20-1; weak D call: TRBD2 (6 bases). Germline values: CDR1 DFQATT, CDR2 SNEGSKA (reference sequence). This CDR3 comprises 15 residues. In DNA, the CDR3 is TGCAGCGCCCCTAAAGTGGGAGGAGGACAAGAGGCCCAGTACTTC. This translates into CSAPKVGGGQEAQYF.

Worth noting for this clonotype: At one end, the junction sequence differs from germline, possibly due to a read error. The chain employs TRBV6-5 and TRBJ2-1; TRBD2 might be the D (6 bases). Germline CDR1 is MNHEY and CDR2 is SVGAGI. This CDR3 is 15 amino acids long. CDR3 sequence reads: CASSLERASYNEQVF. CDR3 sequence (DNA): TGTGCCAGCAGCCTAGAGCGGGCATCCTACAATGAGCAGGTCTTC.

The chain couples TRBV11-1 to TRBJ2-1, with TRBD2 as a possible D gene (5 bases). V lost 8 bases and J 8 bases, leaving 19 bases between the germline ends. Germline CDR1 is SGHAT and CDR2 is FQDESV (reference sequence). This CDR3 is 14 amino acids long. DNA of the CDR3: TGTGCCAGCGGTCTTAGCTGGAGGACGCATGAGCAGTTCTTC. Amino acid sequence: CASGLSWRTHEQFF. Variable domain in full (rest from reference TRBV11-1 and TRBJ2-1): EAEVAQSPRYKITEKSQAVAFWCDPISGHATLYWYRQILGQGPELLVQFQDESVVDDSQLPKDRFSAERLKGVDSTLKIQPAELGDSAMYLCASGLSWRTHEQFFGPGTRLTVL.

Concerning this clonotype itself: A much larger clone sits a single nucleotide away, making a read error possible. This chain links TRBV20-1 with TRBJ2-1; 9 nucleotides line up with TRBD2. V shed 6 bases, J shed 0 bases, and the junction held 15 bases outside the gene matches. The CDR3 extends over 18 amino acids. Germline loops: CDR1 DFQATT, CDR2 SNEGSKA (reference sequence). CDR3 residues: CSANGAGSSGGSYNEQFF. CDR3 DNA sequence: TGCAGTGCCAACGGAGCCGGGAGTAGCGGGGGCTCCTACAATGAGCAGTTCTTC.

As for this clonotype: It may be a read error: a sequence one base away is much more abundant. This sequence joins TRBV6-5 and TRBJ1-4; weak D call: TRBD1 (6 bases). The CDR3 is made up of 13 amino acids. With 6 bases removed from V and 7 bases from J, the gap between germline ends came to 12 bases. CDR1 MNHEY and CDR2 SVGAGI come from the germline V gene. CDR3 in DNA: TGTGCCAGCAGGCGGATAGGGGGTGAAAAACTGTTTTTT. It yields the protein CASRRIGGEKLFF.

A remark on this clonotype: One junction end does not reproduce the germline sequence, and a read error may be involved. V and J are TRBV29-1 and TRBJ2-1; tentative D call: TRBD1 (6 bases). The CDR3 loop spans 13 amino acids. Per the germline V gene, CDR1 is SQVTM and CDR2 is ANQGSEA. In nucleotides, the CDR3 is TGTAGCGTTGAGGGGACACATTACAATGAGCAGTTCTTC. Translation: CSVEGTHYNEQFF.

As for this clonotype: The conserved phenylalanine or tryptophan normally closing the CDR3 is absent here, so this likely arose from a read error. The chain joins TRBV28 to TRBJ1-1, with D possibly TRBD1 on 6 matching bases. The CDR3 contains 15 residues. Germline-derived CDR1 and CDR2 are MDHEN and SYDVKM. V lost 3 bases, J lost 3 bases, and 14 bases lay in between. The CDR3 bases are TGTGCCAGCAGTTTTGCCTCCAGGGGTTACACTGAAGCTTTCTCT. Translated: CASSFASRGYTEAFS.

A note on this clonotype: The CDR3 end shows no conserved phenylalanine or tryptophan, and so a read error is likely. This rearrangement joins TRBV12-3 or TRBV12-4 to TRBJ2-1, with D perhaps TRBD1 (6 bases). The CDR3 runs to 13 residues. In DNA, the CDR3 is TGCGCCAGCAGGGGTCAGGGATACAATGAGCAGTTCTCC. It specifies CASRGQGYNEQFS.

In this sample, this clonotype turned up once. The V gene is TRBV10-2, the J gene TRBJ2-3, with no clear D. The germline CDR1 and CDR2 sequences are WSHSY and SAAADI. This CDR3 comprises 11 residues. CDR3 sequence reads: CTISEADTQYF. The CDR3 region has the DNA TGCACCATCAGTGAGGCAGATACGCAGTATTTT.

Worth noting for this clonotype: This may come from a read error, since a much larger clone is one base off. The chain's CDR3 is CACFDRQYTDTQYF. DNA of the CDR3: TGTGCCTGCTTTGACAGGCAATACACAGATACGCAGTATTTT. The rearrangement joins TRBV12-3 or TRBV12-4 to TRBJ2-3; D perhaps matches TRBD1 (6 bases). CDR3 size: 14 residues. With 11 bases removed from V and 2 bases from J, the gap between germline ends came to 17 bases.

To note about this clonotype: This may be a read error, as it is one base from a much larger clone. V and J are TRBV29-1 and TRBJ2-1, with D unclear. Trimming pared 7 bases from V and 1 base from J, leaving 11 bases between. CDR3 length equals 13 residues. The germline V gene encodes CDR1 SQVTM and CDR2 ANQGSEA. The CDR3 sequence: CSDYSLSYNEQFF. In DNA form, the CDR3 reads TGCAGCGACTACAGCCTGTCCTACAATGAGCAGTTCTTC.

This clonotype appeared once. A much larger clone sits a single nucleotide away, making a read error possible. V is TRBV6-6 and J is TRBJ1-5; D perhaps matches TRBD1 (5 bases). The germline gives CDR1 MNHNY, CDR2 SVGAGI (reference sequence). The CDR3 covers 15 residues. CDR3 amino acids: CVSSYSAGINQPQHF. CDR3 coding DNA: TGTGTCAGCAGTTACTCTGCAGGGATCAATCAGCCCCAGCATTTT.

The gene calls are TRBV7-9 and TRBJ1-1; TRBD1 matches 7 bases. The length of the CDR3 is 15 residues. V lost 7 bases to trimming and J lost 0 bases; unmatched junction nucleotides: 8. Germline CDR1 reads SEHNR; CDR2 reads FQNEAQ (reference sequence). CDR3 sequence reads: CASTRDSTMNTEAFF. The DNA for the CDR3 is TGTGCCAGCACCCGGGACAGCACAATGAACACTGAAGCTTTCTTT.

Concerning this clonotype itself: No conserved phenylalanine or tryptophan is present at the end of the CDR3, so a read error is the likely explanation. This chain connects TRBV11-1 to TRBJ2-1; tentative D call: TRBD1 (5 bases). The CDR3 covers 15 residues. Germline V gene sequence: CDR1 SGHAT, CDR2 FQDESV (reference sequence). Trimming removed 5 bases from V and 3 bases from J, with 14 bases in between. The CDR3 nucleotides are TGTGCCAGCAGCCATGCACGTCAGGGCTACAATGAGCAGTTCTTA. As protein: CASSHARQGYNEQFL.

As for this clonotype: One junction end disagrees with the germline gene, perhaps due to a read error. The chain couples TRBV6-5 to TRBJ1-1; perhaps TRBD1 as D (6 bases). Germline V gene data show CDR1 as MNHEY and CDR2 as SVGAGI. This CDR3 region has 13 residues. The CDR3 DNA reads TGTGCCAACAGTTACTCAGGGGCCCTTGAAGCTTTTTTT. Residues: CANSYSGALEAFF.

This chain links TRBV28 with TRBJ1-1; TRBD1 is a possible D gene (5 bases). The CDR3 runs to 14 residues. V was trimmed by 3 bases and J by 6 bases, leaving 14 bases between them. Germline V gene lookup returns CDR1 MDHEN and CDR2 SYDVKM. CDR3 loop: CASSFARADPEAFF. As DNA, the CDR3 is TGTGCCAGCAGTTTTGCCAGGGCGGACCCTGAAGCTTTCTTT.

Only a few counts were recorded for this clonotype. A read error is likely, as this CDR3 ends without the conserved phenylalanine or tryptophan. The chain combines TRBV11-2 with TRBJ1-1; D possibly corresponds to TRBD1 (6 bases). The germline gives CDR1 SGHAT, CDR2 FQNNGV. Deletions cut 3 bases from V and 1 base from J, with 9 bases between. The CDR3 consists of 14 residues. CDR3 coding DNA: TGTGCCAGCAGCTTTCGAGGGGGGAACACTGAAGCTTTCATT. Encoded protein: CASSFRGGNTEAFI.

Concerning this clonotype: A much larger clone lies one base from this, so it may be a read error. The CDR3 coding sequence is TGCAGTGCTAGGGCGATCCCGGGACAGGGTTACGAGCAGTACTTC. Amino acid sequence: CSARAIPGQGYEQYF. The chain employs TRBV20-1 and TRBJ2-7, with 9 bases fitting TRBD1. CDR3 length equals 15 residues. The junction had 10 bases not matched to a gene; V was cut back by 3 bases and J by 4 bases. Germline V gives CDR1 DFQATT, CDR2 SNEGSKA (reference sequence).

The V and J genes are TRBV11-1 and TRBJ2-2; weak D call: TRBD1 (6 bases). Trimming took 7 bases from V and 1 from J, leaving 13 bases between them. Germline V gene lookup returns CDR1 SGHAT and CDR2 FQDESV (reference sequence). This CDR3 is 15 amino acids long. The CDR3 spells CASNYIGGNTGELFF. As DNA, the CDR3 is TGTGCCAGCAACTACATAGGGGGGAACACCGGGGAGCTGTTTTTT.

A remark on this clonotype: Sequence at one end of the junction differs from germline and may be a read error. The V gene is TRBV29-1, the J gene TRBJ2-2; the D gene is possibly TRBD1 (8 bases). CDR3 length: 17 residues. Germline CDR1 and CDR2: SQVTM and ANQGSEA. This chain's CDR3 is CSVERASGTGGIGELLF. In DNA, the CDR3 is TGCAGCGTTGAAAGGGCAAGCGGGACAGGCGGTATCGGGGAGCTGCTTTTT.

This clonotype was detected many times. The chain recombines TRBV10-2 with TRBJ2-5; D tentatively reads TRBD1 or TRBD2 (6 bases each). Germline V gene data show CDR1 as WSHSY and CDR2 as SAAADI. Trimming left V 5 bases short and J 4 bases short, with 14 bases between. The CDR3 runs to 14 residues. CDR3 nucleotide sequence: TGCGCCAGCAGTCAGGACACGGGGGCAGAGACCCAGTACTTC. Translated, it gives CASSQDTGAETQYF.

To note about this clonotype: One base away lies a much larger clone, so this may be a sequencing read error. This chain joins TRBV10-1 and TRBJ1-1; the D is unclear. CDR1 is WNHNN, CDR2 SYGVQD, per germline (reference sequence). CDR3 length: 14 amino acids. V dropped 6 bases and J dropped 3 bases, with 14 bases sitting between them. This chain's CDR3 is CASSPGLPDTEAFF. CDR3 DNA sequence: TGCGCCAGCAGCCCCGGCCTCCCGGACACTGAAGCTTTCTTT.

Remarks on this clonotype: Given the absence of the conserved phenylalanine or tryptophan at the CDR3 end, a read error is likely. This sequence joins TRBV28 and TRBJ1-2; 7 bases fit TRBD1. The CDR3 spans 15 residues. Unmatched junction bases numbered 13, after V lost 7 bases and J lost 5 bases. Germline assignment: CDR1 MDHEN and CDR2 SYDVKM. DNA of the CDR3: TGTGCCAGCACTTTGAGCCAGGGGGGAGGATATGGCTACACCTGT. The encoded protein is CASTLSQGGGYGYTC.

Concerning this clonotype: A much bigger clone sits one base away, suggesting this may be a read error. The rearrangement joins TRBV28 to TRBJ1-5; D not resolved. From germline, CDR1 is MDHEN and CDR2 SYDVKM. The CDR3 is 13 residues long. The CDR3 loop is CASSLYINKPQHF. CDR3 in DNA: TGTGCCAGCAGTTTATATATCAATAAGCCCCAGCATTTT. Full variable domain (remainder filled in from reference TRBV28 and TRBJ1-5): DVKVTQSSRYLVKRTGEKVFLECVQDMDHENMFWYRQDPGLGLRLIYFSYDVKMKEKGDIPEGYSVSREKKERFSLILESASTNQTSMYLCASSLYINKPQHFGDGTRLSIL.

The CDR3 nucleotides are TGTGCCAGCAGCTTTAGCGGGACGGATAGCTCCTACAATGAGCAGTTCTTC. Protein: CASSFSGTDSSYNEQFF. The chain has TRBV11-3 and TRBJ2-1; 8 bases map to TRBD2. In germline, CDR1 is SGHNT, CDR2 YENEEA. V shed 3 bases and J 0 bases; nucleotides not matched to a gene: 7. The CDR3 runs 17 residues.

This clonotype was detected many times. The CDR3 reads CASKTGGAGSGYTF. The CDR3 bases are TGTGCCAGCAAAACAGGGGGCGCGGGTAGTGGCTACACCTTC. The chain couples TRBV12-3 or TRBV12-4 to TRBJ1-2, with TRBD1 identical over 9 bases. J was trimmed by 7 bases and V by 7 bases; bases with no gene match: 10. There are 14 residues in the CDR3.

The chain has TRBV4-2 and TRBJ1-4; 7 bases map to TRBD1. Germline V gene lookup returns CDR1 LGHNA and CDR2 YNFKEQ. The length of the CDR3 is 18 residues. Germline trimming cut 4 bases from V and 8 bases from J; bases unmatched to any gene: 19. The CDR3 protein is CASSPHEQGDGFKEKLFF. The CDR3 DNA sequence: TGTGCCAGCAGCCCCCATGAGCAGGGGGACGGTTTTAAAGAAAAACTGTTTTTT.